The 30 T cell receptor beta chains reported below all come from one sample, sequenced in a study of pediatric ulcerative colitis (dated by TCRdb to between 2017 and 2020). During colonoscopy, one to two rectal pinch biopsies were obtained for research purposes. Libraries were constructed by the immunoSEQ multiplex PCR assay. TCRdb took over this immuneACCESS table, retaining in-frame rearrangements with V and J assigned. Such tables are incomplete; in checked studies, under half of the missing clones stem from an unresolved V gene, and the remainder is unexplained. The sample table shows over 10,000 clones, and roughly three quarters are seen once. Approximately 4.8% of the sample belongs to the ten largest clones. Sequenced sample: gut tissue. These receptors were taken from a boy between 10 and 17 years old who was a control in a study of pediatric ulcerative colitis.

By its share, this clone is medium-sized. J is TRBJ2-1 and V is TRBV2; D gene ambiguous. Per the germline V gene, CDR1 is SNHLY and CDR2 is FYNNEI. This CDR3 has 15 amino acids. The V and J ends lost 6 bases and 3 bases respectively, with 15 bases between them. The CDR3: CASSRTPSYYNEQFF. CDR3 nucleotides: TGTGCCAGCAGCCGGACCCCCTCGTACTACAATGAGCAGTTCTTC.

The V call is TRBV28, the J call TRBJ2-5; TRBD2 might be the D (5 bases). CDR1 and CDR2 (germline): MDHEN, SYDVKM. This CDR3 region has 12 residues. Between the trimmed V and J ends, which lost 4 bases and 6 bases, there was a span of 9 bases. The CDR3 coding sequence is TGTGCCAGCAGTTCCCACGGGAAGACCCAGTACTTC. Protein sequence: CASSSHGKTQYF.

This clone occurred once. The rearrangement uses TRBV28 and TRBJ2-5; TRBD2 matches 7 bases. The CDR3 totals 16 residues. Germline values: CDR1 MDHEN, CDR2 SYDVKM. The V gene end was trimmed by 3 bases and the J gene end by 3 bases; junction bases not matched to a gene: 10. CDR3 residues: CASSFPLRGGKETQYF. CDR3 coding DNA: TGTGCCAGCAGTTTTCCTCTGAGGGGAGGGAAAGAGACCCAGTACTTC.

The V and J genes are TRBV10-3 and TRBJ2-7; D unclear. Germline V lookup: CDR1 ENHRY, CDR2 SYGVKD. The CDR3 totals 13 residues. Trimming stripped 8 bases from V and 2 bases from J, with 13 bases between. The CDR3 sequence is CAIGPGGTYEQYF. Written as DNA, the CDR3 is TGTGCCATCGGACCTGGCGGTACCTACGAGCAGTACTTC.

This chain links TRBV5-1 with TRBJ1-2; 10 nucleotides agree with TRBD1. V lost 7 bases, J lost 3 bases, and 6 bases stayed unmatched. The CDR3 covers 14 residues. The germline V gene has CDR1 SGHRS and CDR2 YFSETQ. DNA of the CDR3: TGCGCCAGCGGACCGACAGGGGGCCACTATGGCTACACCTTC. Its translation: CASGPTGGHYGYTF.

The chain recombines TRBV29-1 with TRBJ2-7; 10 bases align to TRBD1. The CDR3 loop spans 14 amino acids. The V segment lost 1 base and the J segment 5 bases; nucleotides outside the gene matches: 5. CDR1 is SQVTM and CDR2 is ANQGSEA in the germline V gene. The CDR3 region is CSVEAGTGVHEQYF. CDR3 bases: TGCAGCGTTGAAGCCGGGACAGGGGTCCACGAGCAGTACTTC.

This sequence joins TRBV18 and TRBJ1-1; D remains unclear. In germline, CDR1 is KGHSH, CDR2 LQKENI. This CDR3 spans 15 amino acids. Trimming removed 2 bases from V and 0 bases from J, with 10 bases in between. The CDR3 loop reads CASSPTEPMNTEAFF. CDR3 coding DNA: TGTGCCAGCTCACCAACCGAGCCGATGAACACTGAAGCTTTCTTT.

The rearrangement joins TRBV30 to TRBJ1-2; D unresolved. Trimming removed 0 bases from V and 0 bases from J, with 5 bases in between. This CDR3 is built from 13 residues. Looked up from germline, CDR1 is GTSNPN and CDR2 is SVGIG (reference sequence). Written as DNA, the CDR3 is TGTGCCTGGAGTGTTCAGGCTAACTATGGCTACACCTTC. Translating gives CAWSVQANYGYTF. Full variable domain (rest looked up from reference TRBV30 and TRBJ1-2): SQTIHQWPATLVQPVGSPLSLECTVEGTSNPNLYWYRQAAGRGLQLLFYSVGIGQISSEVPQNLSASRPQDRQFILSSKKLLLSDSGFYLCAWSVQANYGYTFGSGTRLTVV.

This chain connects TRBV4-2 to TRBJ1-3, with a weak D call TRBD1 (6 bases). The CDR3 is made up of 16 amino acids. CDR1 is LGHNA and CDR2 is YNFKEQ in the germline V gene. Trimming took 1 base from V and 2 from J, leaving 12 bases between them. As DNA, the CDR3 is TGTGCCAGCAGCCAAGCCGGGACATCAACTGGAAACACCATATATTTT. It specifies CASSQAGTSTGNTIYF.

The CDR3 DNA sequence: TGTGCCAGCAGCTTATCTCCCTCCTACGAGCAGTACGTC. It encodes CASSLSPSYEQYV. The chain joins TRBV5-5 to TRBJ2-7; D remains unclear. Trimming shortened V by 2 bases and J by 0 bases, and 6 bases separated the two germline ends. The CDR3 has 13 residues. CDR1 and CDR2 (germline): SGHKS, YYEKEE (reference sequence).

J is TRBJ1-5 and V is TRBV5-8; D is undetermined. The CDR3 covers 12 residues. CDR1 is SGHTS, CDR2 YDEGEE, per germline. V was clipped by 2 bases and J by 7 bases, with 7 bases between them. CDR3: CASSFSRQPQHF. The CDR3 nucleotides read TGTGCCAGCAGCTTTTCCAGGCAGCCCCAGCATTTT.

The chain couples TRBV5-4 to TRBJ1-4, with a tentative D call TRBD1 (6 bases). Germline assignment: CDR1 SGHNT and CDR2 YYREEE (reference sequence). V was pared by 4 bases and J by 0 bases, with 13 bases between. The CDR3 length is 16 residues. CDR3 nucleotide sequence: TGTGCCAGCAGCCCGGGACAAACTGCAACTAATGAAAAACTGTTTTTT. Its protein product is CASSPGQTATNEKLFF.

This clone was seen a single time. This chain joins TRBV7-2 and TRBJ2-7, with unresolved D. The CDR3 covers 13 residues. Germline CDR1 reads SGHTA; CDR2 reads FQGNSA. The V end was cut by 0 bases, the J end by 0 bases, with 3 bases between. DNA for the CDR3: TGTGCCAGCAGCTTAGCAAGCTCCTACGAGCAGTACGTC. Protein sequence: CASSLASSYEQYV.

This chain links TRBV9 with TRBJ2-7; D possibly corresponds to TRBD2 (5 bases). The germline CDR1 and CDR2 sequences are SGDLS and YYNGEE. V was trimmed by 0 bases and J by 0 bases, leaving 10 bases between them. The CDR3 length is 15 residues. The CDR3 DNA follows: TGTGCCAGCAGCGTAGGTGTAGGAGGCTCCTACGAGCAGTACTTC. This gives the protein CASSVGVGGSYEQYF.

This chain uses TRBV7-8 with TRBJ1-1; TRBD1 aligns across 10 bases. The V and J ends lost 6 bases and 1 base, in that order; junction bases with no gene match: 5. CDR3 length: 15 amino acids. CDR1 is SGHVS and CDR2 is FQNEAQ in the germline V gene. The CDR3 nucleotides are TGTGCCAGCAGTCTTCGACAGGGGGCGAACACTGAAGCTTTCTTT. This gives the protein CASSLRQGANTEAFF.

V and J are TRBV19 and TRBJ1-1; possibly TRBD1 for D (6 bases). The germline gives CDR1 LNHDA, CDR2 SQIVND (reference sequence). This CDR3 spans 15 amino acids. Trimming cost V 4 bases and J 1 base, with 13 bases left between them. The CDR3 DNA reads as TGTGCCAGTAGTACCTTTCGGACAGCGAACACTGAAGCTTTCTTT. Translating gives CASSTFRTANTEAFF.

This clone was found a few times. The chain couples TRBV19 to TRBJ1-5, with 7 nucleotides matching TRBD1. Trimming took 2 bases from V and 3 from J; bases not matched to a gene: 7. CDR1 LNHDA and CDR2 SQIVND come from the germline V gene (reference sequence). The CDR3 extends over 16 amino acids. The CDR3 DNA is TGTGCCAGTAGTATATCAACAGGGGTGCCCAATCAGCCCCAGCATTTT. This encodes CASSISTGVPNQPQHF.

The rearrangement links TRBV5-4 to TRBJ1-1; 8 nucleotides align to TRBD1. Germline CDR1 is SGHNT and CDR2 is YYREEE (reference sequence). This CDR3 contains 14 residues. V dropped 2 bases and J dropped 5; count of bases not matched to a gene: 5. CDR3 nucleotides: TGTGCCAGCAGCTTCCCGACAGGGGAAACTGAAGCTTTCTTT. Amino acid sequence: CASSFPTGETEAFF.

The V and J genes are TRBV5-6 and TRBJ2-5; 9 bases agree with TRBD2. Germline V gives CDR1 SGHDT, CDR2 YYEEEE. The CDR3 runs to 15 residues. V lost 0 bases and J lost 9; bases outside the gene matches: 9. CDR3 DNA sequence: TGTGCCAGCAGCTTGGCGGGAGGAGCGGGAGGCCCCCAGTACTTC. Protein: CASSLAGGAGGPQYF.

This sequence joins TRBV30 and TRBJ2-4; possible D gene TRBD2, 5 bases. The CDR3 extends over 16 amino acids. Germline lookup yields CDR1 GTSNPN and CDR2 SVGIG (reference sequence). Trimming cost V 2 bases and J 0 bases, with 14 bases left between them. The CDR3 DNA is TGTGCCTGGAGTCCCGGGGTGACGCTAGCCAAAAACATTCAGTACTTC. As protein: CAWSPGVTLAKNIQYF.

The V and J genes are TRBV7-2 and TRBJ1-3; D remains ambiguous. The CDR3 covers 14 residues. Germline V CDR1 and CDR2: SGHTA, FQGNSA. Deletions cut 0 bases from V and 0 bases from J, with 3 bases between. The DNA for the CDR3 is TGTGCCAGCAGCTTAGCGGGCTCTGGAAACACCATATATTTT. Translation gives CASSLAGSGNTIYF.

This clone was seen a single time. The gene calls are TRBV19 and TRBJ2-3; TRBD1 matches at 8 bases. CDR3 size: 15 residues. The germline V gene encodes CDR1 LNHDA and CDR2 SQIVND (reference sequence). Losses at the gene ends were 8 bases for V and 1 base for J; bases not matched to a gene: 8. This CDR3 is CASGDPGQGTDTQYF. For the CDR3, the DNA is TGTGCCAGTGGCGACCCGGGACAGGGCACAGATACGCAGTATTTT.

This chain joins TRBV7-3 and TRBJ1-2; no clear D gene. CDR1 and CDR2 (germline): SGHTA, FQGTGA. The CDR3 totals 14 residues. With 1 base removed from V and 2 bases from J, the gap between germline ends came to 8 bases. CDR3 loop: CASSLIHGNYGYTF. DNA for the CDR3: TGTGCCAGCAGCTTAATCCACGGCAACTATGGCTACACCTTC.

This clone was found a few times. The gene calls are TRBV27 and TRBJ2-1, with TRBD2 as a possible D gene (6 bases). Trimming took 0 bases from V and 5 from J, leaving 8 bases between them. Germline V gives CDR1 MNHEY, CDR2 SMNVEV (reference sequence). The CDR3 covers 14 residues. In DNA, the CDR3 is TGTGCCAGCAGTTTATCGGCGGGGAACAATGAGCAGTTCTTC. Translated, it gives CASSLSAGNNEQFF.

The gene calls are TRBV19 and TRBJ1-4; TRBD1 matches 9 bases. Germline CDR1 is LNHDA and CDR2 is SQIVND (reference sequence). V shed 5 bases and J 4 bases; nucleotides not matched to a gene: 5. This CDR3 has 15 residues. The CDR3 DNA sequence: TGTGCCAGTAGTCGACAGGGGGTTTATAATGAAAAACTGTTTTTT. Its protein is CASSRQGVYNEKLFF.

The rearrangement links TRBV7-2 to TRBJ1-1, with 7 bases lining up with TRBD1. This CDR3 region has 18 residues. CDR1 SGHTA and CDR2 FQGNSA come from the germline V gene. Trimming at V came to 1 base and at J to 1 base, leaving 12 bases not matched to a gene. The CDR3 protein is CASSLDRTGQGSNTEAFF. In nucleotides, the CDR3 is TGTGCCAGCAGCTTAGACAGGACAGGTCAAGGATCGAACACTGAAGCTTTCTTT.

V usage is TRBV18 and J usage is TRBJ2-1, with D maybe TRBD2 (7 bases). The CDR3 totals 14 residues. CDR1 and CDR2 from the germline V gene are KGHSH and LQKENI. V was pared by 6 bases and J by 5 bases, with 14 bases between. The CDR3 region is CASSRGREDNEQFF. CDR3 DNA: TGTGCCAGCTCGAGGGGGAGGGAGGACAATGAGCAGTTCTTC. Using reference TRBV18 and TRBJ2-1 for the parts outside the CDR3, the full variable domain is NAGVMQNPRHLVRRRGQEARLRCSPMKGHSHVYWYRQLPEEGLKFMVYLQKENIIDESGMPKERFSAEFPKEGPSILRIQQVVRGDSAAYFCASSRGREDNEQFFGPGTRLTVL.

The CDR3 sequence: CASSLYINEQFF. CDR3 in DNA: TGTGCCAGCAGCTTATACATAAATGAGCAGTTCTTC. The chain recombines TRBV7-6 with TRBJ2-1; D uncertain. V gave up 2 bases and J gave up 7 bases, with 6 bases separating them. The CDR3 totals 12 residues. Germline CDR1 is SGHVS and CDR2 is FNYEAQ. The whole variable domain, filled in from reference TRBV7-6 and TRBJ2-1, reads GAGVSQSPRYKVTKRGQDVALRCDPISGHVSLYWYRQALGQGPEFLTYFNYEAQQDKSGLPNDRFSAERPEGSISTLTIQRTEQRDSAMYRCASSLYINEQFFGPGTRLTVL.

The chain joins TRBV5-5 to TRBJ1-5; TRBD1 matches 10 bases. The CDR3 has 19 residues. The J segment lost 0 bases and the V segment lost 0 bases, leaving 9 bases of the junction unmatched. Germline CDR1 reads SGHKS; CDR2 reads YYEKEE (reference sequence). DNA for the CDR3: TGTGCCAGCAGCTTGGGGACAGGGGGGCCGATAAATAGCAATCAGCCCCAGCATTTT. It translates to CASSLGTGGPINSNQPQHF.

The chain carries TRBV6-6 and TRBJ1-3, with a weak D call TRBD1 (5 bases). Trimming removed 2 bases from V and 4 bases from J, with 12 bases in between. Germline assignment: CDR1 MNHNY and CDR2 SVGAGI (reference sequence). The CDR3 has 15 residues. CDR3 bases: TGTGCCAGCAGTTACGAGGGGACGCGGGGAAACACCATATATTTT. Amino acids: CASSYEGTRGNTIYF.